These 25 T cell receptor beta chains were sequenced from one sample in a study of shared clonotypes between healthy human individuals. Data came from immunoSEQ multiplex PCR; TCRdb stores just in-frame clones and leaves some out. The sample yields under 200,000 clones, approximately 92% seen once. The material sequenced was naive CD4+ T cells sorted from blood. Regarding subset: CD45RA+ positively selected. The origin of the receptors is a woman in her twenties or thirties in good health.

The chain employs TRBV25-1 and TRBJ2-2, with D perhaps matching TRBD1 (6 bases). This CDR3 region has 18 residues. Looked up from germline, CDR1 is MGHDK and CDR2 is SYGVNS. With 1 base removed from V and 0 bases from J, the gap between germline ends came to 15 bases. The CDR3 bases are TGTGCCAGCAGTGAATTTCCGGGACAAGGACCGAACACCGGGGAGCTGTTTTTT. It codes for CASSEFPGQGPNTGELFF.

Worth noting for this clone: The same CDR3 is also encoded by other DNA sequences in this sample. V usage is TRBV6-5 and J usage is TRBJ2-7; 9 nucleotides agree with TRBD1. V gave up 0 bases and J gave up 0 bases; unmatched junction bases: 0. In germline, CDR1 is MNHEY, CDR2 SVGAGI. The CDR3 extends over 15 amino acids. CDR3 coding DNA: TGTGCCAGCAGTTACTCGGGACAGGGCTCCTACGAGCAGTACTTC. Amino acid sequence: CASSYSGQGSYEQYF.

The CDR3 DNA follows: TGTGCCAGCAGTTACTCGGACAGGCTGAACACTGAAGCTTTCTTT. As protein: CASSYSDRLNTEAFF. The gene calls are TRBV13 and TRBJ1-1, with 7 bases identical to TRBD1. V shed 6 bases, J shed 0 bases, and the junction held 7 bases outside the gene matches. The length of the CDR3 is 15 residues. Germline CDR1 and CDR2: PRHDT and FYEKMQ (reference sequence).

This chain joins TRBV5-1 and TRBJ1-2; TRBD1 matches 10 bases. Germline-derived CDR1 and CDR2 are SGHRS and YFSETQ. The V and J ends lost 4 bases and 8 bases, in that order; junction bases with no gene match: 2. The CDR3 has 12 amino acids. CDR3 sequence: CASSRDRGGYTF. For the CDR3, the DNA is TGCGCCAGCAGCCGGGACAGGGGCGGCTACACCTTC.

The V gene is TRBV9, the J gene TRBJ2-1; tentatively, D is TRBD1 (6 bases). V was cut by 0 bases and J by 5 bases, with 9 bases left in between. Germline CDR1 is SGDLS and CDR2 is YYNGEE. CDR3 length: 14 residues. Written as DNA, the CDR3 is TGTGCCAGCAGCGTAGGTGGACAGAACAATGAGCAGTTCTTC. Translating it yields CASSVGGQNNEQFF. The full variable domain, its missing parts supplied by reference TRBV9 and TRBJ2-1, is DSGVTQTPKHLITATGQRVTLRCSPRSGDLSVYWYQQSLDQGLQFLIQYYNGEERAKGNILERFSAQQFPDLHSELNLSSLELGDSALYFCASSVGGQNNEQFFGPGTRLTVL.

This chain uses TRBV5-1 with TRBJ2-7; 8 bases match TRBD1. CDR1 and CDR2 from the germline V gene are SGHRS and YFSETQ. With 4 bases clipped from V and 1 base from J, the junction kept 7 bases outside the gene matches. The CDR3 is 15 amino acids. CDR3 loop: CASSPSGQASYEQYF. Here the CDR3 DNA reads TGCGCCAGCAGCCCGTCGGGACAGGCATCCTACGAGCAGTACTTC.

The chain couples TRBV29-1 to TRBJ2-1, with D perhaps TRBD2 (5 bases). Germline assignment: CDR1 SQVTM and CDR2 ANQGSEA. V was pared by 5 bases and J by 1 base, with 12 bases between. The CDR3 has 14 residues. The CDR3 here is CSVYEERSYNEQFF. In DNA, the CDR3 is TGCAGCGTTTACGAGGAGCGGTCCTACAATGAGCAGTTCTTC.

V gene TRBV20-1 combines with J gene TRBJ1-1; D not resolved. CDR1 is DFQATT, CDR2 SNEGSKA, per germline (reference sequence). Deletions cut 7 bases from V and 1 base from J, with 7 bases between. This CDR3 region has 11 residues. This CDR3 is CSVDWNTEAFF. Here the CDR3 DNA reads TGCAGTGTCGACTGGAACACTGAAGCTTTCTTT.

The table lists this clone with a count of one. The chain is built from TRBV28 and TRBJ2-1; TRBD1 matches at 7 bases. Trimming removed 6 bases from V and 4 bases from J; junction bases left unmatched: 12. Germline-derived CDR1 and CDR2 are MDHEN and SYDVKM. The CDR3 loop spans 16 amino acids. As DNA, the CDR3 is TGTGCCAGCAGCCCCCCCCCGACAGGGCGTTACAATGAGCAGTTCTTC. Translation: CASSPPPTGRYNEQFF.

The chain is built from TRBV9 and TRBJ1-1; possibly TRBD1 for D (5 bases). Per the germline V gene, CDR1 is SGDLS and CDR2 is YYNGEE. The CDR3 contains 14 residues. Trimming removed 3 bases at V and 1 base at J, with 10 bases between. The CDR3 here is CASSADSSNTEAFF. CDR3 DNA: TGTGCCAGCAGCGCAGACAGTTCGAACACTGAAGCTTTCTTT.

V usage is TRBV28 and J usage is TRBJ1-5; 9 bases map to TRBD1. V lost 5 bases and J lost 6; bases outside the gene matches: 11. The CDR3 covers 16 residues. The germline V gene encodes CDR1 MDHEN and CDR2 SYDVKM. This CDR3 is CASSPQGQGLSQPQHF. For the CDR3, the DNA is TGTGCCAGCAGTCCACAAGGACAGGGGCTAAGTCAGCCCCAGCATTTT.

A remark on this clone: The junction departs from germline at one end; a sequencing error may be responsible. The J gene is TRBJ1-1, the V gene TRBV10-2; a possible D gene is TRBD1 (6 bases). The CDR3 runs 11 residues. Germline V gene data show CDR1 as WSHSY and CDR2 as SAAADI. Written as DNA, the CDR3 is TGCGCCAGCAGTGACAGGGGAATCGCTACTTTT. This gives the protein CASSDRGIATF.

The J gene is TRBJ2-1, the V gene TRBV18; D not resolved. CDR1 is KGHSH and CDR2 is LQKENI in the germline V gene. The CDR3 is 14 amino acids. Trimming took 3 bases from V and 5 from J, leaving 11 bases between them. The CDR3 bases are TGTGCCAGCTCACCTCTCGGAAGGGACAATGAGCAGTTCTTC. Translated, it gives CASSPLGRDNEQFF.

The rearrangement joins TRBV15 to TRBJ2-1; 11 positions match TRBD2. Unmatched junction bases numbered 6, after V lost 1 base and J lost 7 bases. The CDR3 has 16 amino acids. Per germline, CDR1 LNHNV and CDR2 YYDKDF (reference sequence). CDR3 protein: CATSRGGLAEGNEQFF. The CDR3 nucleotides are TGTGCCACCAGCAGAGGGGGACTAGCGGAAGGAAATGAGCAGTTCTTC.

This clone was observed a single time. The V gene is TRBV28, the J gene TRBJ2-3, with TRBD2 identical over 8 bases. V dropped 0 bases and J dropped 3; count of bases not matched to a gene: 17. The length of the CDR3 is 20 residues. The germline CDR1 and CDR2 sequences are MDHEN and SYDVKM. In DNA, the CDR3 is TGTGCCAGCAGTTTATGGCGGGTCCGGACGGATAGCGGGGTGACAGATACGCAGTATTTT. Translated, it gives CASSLWRVRTDSGVTDTQYF.

The chain employs TRBV18 and TRBJ1-1, with 7 positions matching TRBD1. CDR3 length: 13 amino acids. The V segment lost 3 bases and the J segment 4 bases; nucleotides outside the gene matches: 2. The germline V gene has CDR1 KGHSH and CDR2 LQKENI. CDR3 region: CASSPGQFTEAFF. The DNA for the CDR3 is TGTGCCAGCTCACCGGGACAGTTCACTGAAGCTTTCTTT. Full variable domain (missing parts from reference TRBV18 and TRBJ1-1): NAGVMQNPRHLVRRRGQEARLRCSPMKGHSHVYWYRQLPEEGLKFMVYLQKENIIDESGMPKERFSAEFPKEGPSILRIQQVVRGDSAAYFCASSPGQFTEAFFGQGTRLTVV.

The chain uses TRBV2 and TRBJ2-4; no clear D. CDR3 length: 18 residues. The germline CDR1 and CDR2 sequences are SNHLY and FYNNEI. Trimming cost V 3 bases and J 0 bases, with 18 bases left between them. The CDR3 nucleotides are TGTGCCAGCAGTGAGCGGAACCCGATGGGGTTAGCCAAAAACATTCAGTACTTC. Its translation is CASSERNPMGLAKNIQYF. The complete variable domain, with remaining parts taken from reference TRBV2 and TRBJ2-4, reads EPEVTQTPSHQVTQMGQEVILRCVPISNHLYFYWYRQILGQKVEFLVSFYNNEISEKSEIFDDQFSVERPDGSNFTLKIRSTKLEDSAMYFCASSERNPMGLAKNIQYFGAGTRLSVL.

The chain joins TRBV7-2 to TRBJ1-5; tentative D call: TRBD1 (6 bases). The CDR3 has 15 residues. V was cut by 0 bases and J by 3 bases, with 9 bases left in between. The V gene's germline CDR1 is SGHTA and CDR2 FQGNSA. For the CDR3, the DNA is TGTGCCAGCAGCTTAGCGGGACACCCCAATCAGCCCCAGCATTTT. As protein: CASSLAGHPNQPQHF.

The CDR3 here is CASSYGQGTGNTIYF. DNA for the CDR3: TGTGCCAGCAGTTACGGACAGGGGACTGGAAACACCATATATTTT. The chain recombines TRBV6-6 with TRBJ1-3; TRBD1 matches 9 bases. The CDR3 runs 15 residues. The ends lost 2 bases at V and 2 bases at J; junction bases unmatched: 1. Per the germline V gene, CDR1 is MNHNY and CDR2 is SVGAGI (reference sequence).

The chain uses TRBV11-2 and TRBJ2-3, with 11 bases lining up with TRBD1. CDR3 length: 17 amino acids. V gave up 4 bases and J gave up 2 bases; unmatched junction bases: 8. Germline values: CDR1 SGHAT, CDR2 FQNNGV. CDR3 residues: CASSYRTGGYLTDTQYF. The CDR3 nucleotides read TGTGCCAGCAGCTACAGGACAGGGGGCTACCTCACAGATACGCAGTATTTT.

V and J are TRBV10-3 and TRBJ2-7, with D maybe TRBD2 (6 bases). The V end lost 6 bases, the J end lost 2 bases, and 14 bases lay between the germline ends. The CDR3 has 14 amino acids. Looked up from germline, CDR1 is ENHRY and CDR2 is SYGVKD. The CDR3 DNA sequence: TGTGCCATCAGAAAGGACTCGGGAGCCTACGAGCAGTACTTC. It is translated as CAIRKDSGAYEQYF.

The V and J genes are TRBV28 and TRBJ1-1; unclear D gene. CDR1 and CDR2 (germline): MDHEN, SYDVKM. The CDR3 loop spans 11 amino acids. V lost 6 bases and J lost 7, with 9 bases in between. CDR3 nucleotides: TGTGCCAGCAGACTGGACGGTGAAGCTTTCTTT. It encodes CASRLDGEAFF.

The J gene is TRBJ1-5, the V gene TRBV7-2, with TRBD1 as a possible D gene (5 bases). Trimming took off 0 bases at V and 4 bases at J, with 10 bases between the two ends. The CDR3 has 15 residues. Germline V gene sequence: CDR1 SGHTA, CDR2 FQGNSA. The CDR3 loop reads CASSLAGGGNQPQHF. The CDR3 coding sequence is TGTGCCAGCAGCTTAGCAGGCGGGGGTAATCAGCCCCAGCATTTT.

J is TRBJ2-1 and V is TRBV7-9; TRBD2 agrees at 10 bases. The CDR3 is 16 residues long. After removal of 3 bases from V and 0 bases from J, the junction contained 2 bases not matched to a gene. CDR1 and CDR2 from the germline V gene are SEHNR and FQNEAQ (reference sequence). The CDR3, as DNA: TGTGCCAGCAGCTTGTTAGCGGGAGGCTCCTACAATGAGCAGTTCTTC. Protein sequence: CASSLLAGGSYNEQFF. Variable domain in full (rest from reference TRBV7-9 and TRBJ2-1): DTGVSQNPRHKITKRGQNVTFRCDPISEHNRLYWYRQTLGQGPEFLTYFQNEAQLEKSRLLSDRFSAERPKGSFSTLEIQRTEQGDSAMYLCASSLLAGGSYNEQFFGPGTRLTVL.

As regards this clone: Other DNA sequences in the same sample also yield this CDR3. CDR3 bases: TGCGCCAGCAGCTTTTCTGGCGGCACCGGGGAGCTGTTTTTT. This translates into CASSFSGGTGELFF. The chain employs TRBV5-1 and TRBJ2-2; D ambiguous. Trimming cost V 2 bases and J 4 bases, with 9 bases left between them. Germline CDR1 and CDR2: SGHRS and YFSETQ. This CDR3 is 14 amino acids long.